This is a list of T cell receptor beta chains from one sample in a study of blood T cell repertoires in COVID-19. This table comes from immunoSEQ multiplex PCR, and its TCRdb copy is limited to in-frame clones, with some not included. The profile shows 120,000 to 150,000 clones, more than 80% of them singletons. The material sequenced was peripheral blood. All receptors derive from a human donor in a cohort sampled during active COVID-19. The CDR3 runs from the conserved cysteine through the conserved F or W. The order of the fields is J gene, D gene, clone size, V gene, CDR3 protein, CDR3 DNA. D genes are given only for firm matches. Not all rows give a size; the values are once, few, many and, for expanded clones, a class.

>TRBJ2-2|.|.|TRBV2
CASTGVRGTGELFF
TGTGCCAGCACGGGTGTAAGGGGTACCGGGGAGCTGTTTTTT
>TRBJ2-5|TRBD1|.|TRBV11-2
CASTTGGTTQETQYF
TGTGCCAGCACCACAGGGGGAACTACCCAAGAGACCCAGTACTTC
>TRBJ2-1|.|.|TRBV6-1
CASSEVGSNNEQFF
TGTGCCAGCAGTGAAGTCGGGAGCAACAATGAGCAGTTCTTC
>TRBJ2-1|.|.|TRBV3-1/TRBV3-2
CASSVTSSYNEQFF
TGTGCCAGCAGTGTTACGAGCTCCTACAATGAGCAGTTCTTC
>TRBJ2-7|.|.|TRBV5-5
CASSPNWRADYEQYF
TGTGCCAGCAGCCCGAACTGGCGGGCTGACTACGAGCAGTACTTC
>TRBJ2-3|.|.|TRBV7-2
CATGSGQTDTQYF
TGTGCGACCGGAAGCGGGCAGACAGATACGCAGTATTTT
>TRBJ2-2|TRBD2|.|TRBV19
CASSARLAPTGELFF
TGTGCCAGTAGTGCCCGACTAGCGCCGACCGGGGAGCTGTTTTTT
>TRBJ2-1|TRBD1|.|TRBV6-4
CASSDQDRGLNEQFF
TGTGCCAGCAGTGACCAGGACAGGGGGCTTAATGAGCAGTTCTTC
>TRBJ2-3|TRBD1|.|TRBV5-8
CASSLGTGTDTQYF
TGTGCCAGCAGCTTGGGGACAGGGACAGATACGCAGTATTTT
>TRBJ1-2|.|.|TRBV29-1
CSVGGNGYTF
TGCAGCGTCGGAGGGAATGGCTACACCTTC
>TRBJ1-1|TRBD1|.|TRBV7-9
CASSLQGQGNTEAFF
TGTGCCAGCAGCCTACAGGGACAGGGGAACACTGAAGCTTTCTTT
>TRBJ2-1|TRBD2|.|TRBV4-2
CASSQELAGGDEQFF
TGTGCCAGCAGCCAAGAGCTAGCGGGGGGAGATGAGCAGTTCTTC
>TRBJ2-3|.|.|TRBV28
CASRREGWESWGTDTQYF
TGTGCCAGCAGGCGCGAGGGATGGGAATCTTGGGGCACAGATACGCAGTATTTT
>TRBJ1-2|.|.|TRBV3-1/TRBV3-2
CASSQDYQVRGYGYTF
TGTGCCAGCAGCCAAGATTACCAGGTTCGGGGCTATGGCTACACCTTC
>TRBJ1-3|TRBD1|once|TRBV19
CASSPPTGRPGNTIYF
TGTGCCAGTAGTCCCCCGACAGGGCGACCAGGAAACACCATATATTTT
>TRBJ2-1|TRBD2|.|TRBV7-9
CASSLAPWTSGRDNEQFF
TGTGCCAGCAGCTTAGCCCCCTGGACTAGCGGGAGGGACAATGAGCAGTTCTTC
>TRBJ2-3|.|.|TRBV7-9
CASSPPPGAPRSTDTQYF
TGTGCCAGCAGCCCCCCCCCAGGGGCTCCCCGTAGCACAGATACGCAGTATTTT
>TRBJ2-5|.|.|TRBV9
CASSAYYQETQYF
TGTGCCAGCAGCGCCTACTACCAAGAGACCCAGTACTTC
>TRBJ2-2|TRBD1|.|TRBV19
CASSVVGQWTGELFF
TGTGCCAGTAGCGTAGTGGGACAGTGGACTGGGGAGCTGTTTTTT
>TRBJ1-3|TRBD1|.|TRBV5-1
CASSGGTGLSGNTIYF
TGCGCCAGCAGCGGGGGGACAGGCCTCTCTGGAAACACCATATATTTT
>TRBJ1-5|TRBD1|once|TRBV30
CAWSGVQGDRVQQPQHF
TGTGCCTGGAGTGGGGTCCAAGGGGACAGGGTACAACAGCCCCAGCATTTT
>TRBJ2-3|TRBD2|many|TRBV5-1
CASSLGGTTSGVADTQYF
TGCGCCAGCAGCTTGGGGGGTACTACTAGCGGGGTAGCAGATACGCAGTATTTT
>TRBJ2-5|.|.|TRBV5-1
CASSLGVQETQYF
TGCGCCAGCAGCTTAGGGGTTCAAGAGACCCAGTACTTC
>TRBJ2-4|TRBD2|.|TRBV6-1
CASSEETSGALAKNIQYF
TGTGCCAGCAGTGAGGAGACTAGCGGGGCTCTAGCCAAAAACATTCAGTACTTC
>TRBJ1-2|.|.|TRBV6-5
CASRTGGYGYTF
TGTGCCAGCAGGACTGGAGGGTATGGCTACACCTTC
>TRBJ1-2|.|.|TRBV9
CASSVYRNGDYGYTF
TGTGCCAGCAGCGTGTACAGGAACGGTGACTATGGCTACACCTTC
>TRBJ2-7|.|.|TRBV4-1
CASSQDLGHYSYEQYF
TGCGCCAGCAGCCAAGATCTCGGACATTACTCCTACGAGCAGTACTTC